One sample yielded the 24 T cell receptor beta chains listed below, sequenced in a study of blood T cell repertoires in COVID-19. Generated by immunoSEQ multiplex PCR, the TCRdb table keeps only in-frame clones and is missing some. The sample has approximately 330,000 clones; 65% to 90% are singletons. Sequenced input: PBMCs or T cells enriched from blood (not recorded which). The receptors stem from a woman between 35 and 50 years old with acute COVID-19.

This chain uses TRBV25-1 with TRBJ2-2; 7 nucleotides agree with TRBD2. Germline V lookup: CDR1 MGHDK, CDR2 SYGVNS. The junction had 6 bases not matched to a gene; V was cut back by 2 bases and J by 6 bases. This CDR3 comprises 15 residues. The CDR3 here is CASSEDYGGAGELFF. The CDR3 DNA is TGTGCCAGCAGTGAAGATTATGGGGGGGCCGGGGAGCTGTTTTTT.

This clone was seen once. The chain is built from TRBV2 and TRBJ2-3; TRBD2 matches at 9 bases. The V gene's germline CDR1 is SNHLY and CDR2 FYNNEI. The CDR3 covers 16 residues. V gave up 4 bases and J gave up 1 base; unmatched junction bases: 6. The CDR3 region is CASSGSGGYRTDTQYF. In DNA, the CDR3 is TGTGCCAGCAGTGGTAGCGGGGGTTACCGCACAGATACGCAGTATTTT.

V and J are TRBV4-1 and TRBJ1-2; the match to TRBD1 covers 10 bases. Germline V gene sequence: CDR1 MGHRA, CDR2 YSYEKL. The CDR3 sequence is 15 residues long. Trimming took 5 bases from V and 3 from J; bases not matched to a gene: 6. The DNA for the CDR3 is TGCGCCAGCAGCGTATCCGGGACAGGGGACTATGGCTACACCTTC. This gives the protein CASSVSGTGDYGYTF.

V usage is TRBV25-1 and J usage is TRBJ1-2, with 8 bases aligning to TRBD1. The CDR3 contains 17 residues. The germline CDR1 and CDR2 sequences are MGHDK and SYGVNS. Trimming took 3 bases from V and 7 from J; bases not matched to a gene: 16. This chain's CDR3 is CASSETGVRGTYFGYTF. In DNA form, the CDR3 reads TGTGCCAGCAGTGAGACAGGGGTGAGGGGTACTTATTTTGGCTACACCTTC.

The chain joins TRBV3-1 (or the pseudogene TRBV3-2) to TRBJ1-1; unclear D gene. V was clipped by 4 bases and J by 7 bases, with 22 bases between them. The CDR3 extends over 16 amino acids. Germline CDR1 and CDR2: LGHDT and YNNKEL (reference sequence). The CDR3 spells CASSLHFIRDGGEAFF. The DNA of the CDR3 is TGTGCCAGCAGCCTTCACTTCATACGGGATGGTGGTGAAGCTTTCTTT.

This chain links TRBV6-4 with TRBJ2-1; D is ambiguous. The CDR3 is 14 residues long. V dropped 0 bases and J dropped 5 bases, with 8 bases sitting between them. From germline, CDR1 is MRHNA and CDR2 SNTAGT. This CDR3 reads CASSDSSRHNEQFF. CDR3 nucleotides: TGTGCCAGCAGTGACTCGAGTCGCCACAATGAGCAGTTCTTC.

The CDR3 DNA reads as TGTGCCAGCAGTTTTGCCGGGATTAATGGCGAAAAACTGTTTTTT. Translating gives CASSFAGINGEKLFF. The V gene is TRBV28, the J gene TRBJ1-4, with D hard to call. V shed 3 bases and J shed 8 bases, with 16 bases lying between them. The CDR3 loop spans 15 amino acids. Germline CDR1 is MDHEN and CDR2 is SYDVKM.

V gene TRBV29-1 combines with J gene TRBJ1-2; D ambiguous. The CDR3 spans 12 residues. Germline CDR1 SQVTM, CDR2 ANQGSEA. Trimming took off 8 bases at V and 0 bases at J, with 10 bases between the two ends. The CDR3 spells CSIRTANYGYTF. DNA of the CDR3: TGCAGCATTCGAACGGCTAACTATGGCTACACCTTC.

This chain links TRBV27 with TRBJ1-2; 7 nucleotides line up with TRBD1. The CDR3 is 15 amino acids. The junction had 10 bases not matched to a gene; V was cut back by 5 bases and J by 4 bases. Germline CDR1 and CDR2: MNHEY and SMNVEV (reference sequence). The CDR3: CASSLELTGVYGYTF. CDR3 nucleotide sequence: TGTGCCAGCAGTCTCGAGTTAACAGGGGTCTATGGCTACACCTTC.

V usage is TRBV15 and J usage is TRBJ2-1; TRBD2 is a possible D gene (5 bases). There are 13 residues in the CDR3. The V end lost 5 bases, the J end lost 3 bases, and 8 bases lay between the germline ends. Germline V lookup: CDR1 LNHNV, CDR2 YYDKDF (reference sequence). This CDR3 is CATSGGDYNEQFF. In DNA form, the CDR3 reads TGTGCCACCAGCGGAGGAGACTACAATGAGCAGTTCTTC.

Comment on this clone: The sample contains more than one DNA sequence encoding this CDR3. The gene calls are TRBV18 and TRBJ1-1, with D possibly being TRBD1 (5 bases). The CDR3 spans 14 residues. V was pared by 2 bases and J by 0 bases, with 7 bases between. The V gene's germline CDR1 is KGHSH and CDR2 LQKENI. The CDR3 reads CASSPAGLNTEAFF. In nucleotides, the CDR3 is TGTGCCAGCTCACCAGCAGGGTTGAACACTGAAGCTTTCTTT. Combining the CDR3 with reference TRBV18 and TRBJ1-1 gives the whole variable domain NAGVMQNPRHLVRRRGQEARLRCSPMKGHSHVYWYRQLPEEGLKFMVYLQKENIIDESGMPKERFSAEFPKEGPSILRIQQVVRGDSAAYFCASSPAGLNTEAFFGQGTRLTVV.

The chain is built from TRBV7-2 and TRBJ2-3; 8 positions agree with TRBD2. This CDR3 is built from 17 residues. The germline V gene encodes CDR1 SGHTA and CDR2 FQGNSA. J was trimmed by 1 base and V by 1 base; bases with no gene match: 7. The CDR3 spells CASSLVGSGAGTDTQYF. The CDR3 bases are TGTGCCAGCAGCTTAGTTGGTAGCGGGGCCGGCACAGATACGCAGTATTTT.

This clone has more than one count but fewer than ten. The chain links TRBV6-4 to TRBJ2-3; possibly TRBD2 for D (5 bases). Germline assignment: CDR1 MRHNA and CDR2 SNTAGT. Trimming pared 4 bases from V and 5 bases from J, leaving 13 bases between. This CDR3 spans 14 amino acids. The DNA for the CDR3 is TGTGCCAGCAGTGTGGGCGGAGGCGGAGATACGCAGTATTTT. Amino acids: CASSVGGGGDTQYF.

The CDR3 protein is CASSIGLAASTDTQYF. In DNA, the CDR3 is TGTGCCAGTAGTATCGGGCTAGCGGCTAGCACAGATACGCAGTATTTT. The rearrangement links TRBV19 to TRBJ2-3, with 7 bases matching TRBD2. The ends lost 3 bases at V and 0 bases at J; junction bases unmatched: 6. Germline-derived CDR1 and CDR2 are LNHDA and SQIVND (reference sequence). The CDR3 contains 16 residues. The full variable domain, rest sourced from reference TRBV19 and TRBJ2-3, is DGGITQSPKYLFRKEGQNVTLSCEQNLNHDAMYWYRQDPGQGLRLIYYSQIVNDFQKGDIAEGYSVSREKKESFPLTVTSAQKNPTAFYLCASSIGLAASTDTQYFGPGTRLTVL.

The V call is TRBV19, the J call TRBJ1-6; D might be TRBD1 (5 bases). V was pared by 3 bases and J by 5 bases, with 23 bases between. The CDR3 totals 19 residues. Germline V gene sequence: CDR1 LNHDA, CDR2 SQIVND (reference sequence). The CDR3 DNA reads TGTGCCAGTAGTATCCGGCGGGGAGGGGAGTCGCGGGATAATTCACCCCTCCACTTT. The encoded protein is CASSIRRGGESRDNSPLHF.

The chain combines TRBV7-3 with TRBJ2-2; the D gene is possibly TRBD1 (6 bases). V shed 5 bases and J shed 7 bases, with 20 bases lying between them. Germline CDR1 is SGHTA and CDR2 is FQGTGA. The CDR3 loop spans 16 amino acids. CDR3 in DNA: TGTGCCAGCAGCAAAACCGCCGGGACACAGCACGGGGAGCTGTTTTTT. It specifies CASSKTAGTQHGELFF.

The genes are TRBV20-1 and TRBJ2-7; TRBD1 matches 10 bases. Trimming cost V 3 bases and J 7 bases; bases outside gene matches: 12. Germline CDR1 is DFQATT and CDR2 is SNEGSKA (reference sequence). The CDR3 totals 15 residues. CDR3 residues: CSASAGTGESREQYF. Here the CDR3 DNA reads TGCAGTGCTAGTGCCGGGACAGGGGAATCTCGGGAGCAGTACTTC.

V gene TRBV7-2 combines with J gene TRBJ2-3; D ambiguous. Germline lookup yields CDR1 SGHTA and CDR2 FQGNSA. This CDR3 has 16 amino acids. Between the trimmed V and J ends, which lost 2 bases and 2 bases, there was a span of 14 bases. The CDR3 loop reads CASSLTAAQYTDTQYF. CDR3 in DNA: TGTGCCAGCAGCTTAACGGCGGCCCAATACACAGATACGCAGTATTTT.

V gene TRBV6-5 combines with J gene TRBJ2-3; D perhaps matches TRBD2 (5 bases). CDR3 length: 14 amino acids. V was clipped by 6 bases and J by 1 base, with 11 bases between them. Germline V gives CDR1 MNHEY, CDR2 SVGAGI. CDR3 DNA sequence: TGTGCCAGCAGACGCGGGCCACGCACAGATACGCAGTATTTT. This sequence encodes CASRRGPRTDTQYF.

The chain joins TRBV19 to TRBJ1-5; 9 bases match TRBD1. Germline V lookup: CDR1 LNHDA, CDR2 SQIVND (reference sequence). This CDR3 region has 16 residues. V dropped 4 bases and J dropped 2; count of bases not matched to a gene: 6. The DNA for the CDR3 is TGTGCCAGTAGTAGGGGGACAGGGAGAGGCAATCAGCCCCAGCATTTT. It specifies CASSRGTGRGNQPQHF.

The CDR3 loop reads CASSYTLDSQLTGELFF. Here the CDR3 DNA reads TGCGCCAGCAGCTACACTCTCGACAGCCAGCTCACCGGGGAGCTGTTTTTT. V is TRBV5-1 and J is TRBJ2-2; D is possibly TRBD1 (5 bases). V lost 3 bases and J lost 4, with 19 bases in between. The germline CDR1 and CDR2 sequences are SGHRS and YFSETQ. This CDR3 has 17 residues.

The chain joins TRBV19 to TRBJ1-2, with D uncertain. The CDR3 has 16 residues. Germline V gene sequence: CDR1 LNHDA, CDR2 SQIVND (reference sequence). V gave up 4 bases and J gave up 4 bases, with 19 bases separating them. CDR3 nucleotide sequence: TGTGCCAGTAGTACCCTGGCCGGGGTCCCTATCTATGGCTACACCTTC. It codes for CASSTLAGVPIYGYTF.

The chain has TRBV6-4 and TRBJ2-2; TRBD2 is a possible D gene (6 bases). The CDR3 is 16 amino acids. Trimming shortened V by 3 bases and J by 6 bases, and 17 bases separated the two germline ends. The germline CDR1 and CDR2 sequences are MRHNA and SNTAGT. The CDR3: CASSDYAGRSPGELFF. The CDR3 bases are TGTGCCAGCAGTGATTACGCGGGACGCTCCCCCGGGGAGCTGTTTTTT.

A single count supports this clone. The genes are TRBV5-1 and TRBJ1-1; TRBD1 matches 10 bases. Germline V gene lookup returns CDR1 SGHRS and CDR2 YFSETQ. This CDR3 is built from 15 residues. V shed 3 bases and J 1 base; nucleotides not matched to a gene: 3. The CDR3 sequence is CASSWRTGGNTEAFF. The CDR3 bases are TGCGCCAGCAGCTGGCGGACAGGGGGGAACACTGAAGCTTTCTTT.